The clone carrying this T cell receptor (beta chain) was recorded at least ten times. Its antigen is currently unknown. Other autoimmune diseases, uncontrolled infections, pregnancy and lactation each led to patient exclusion. Clinical symptoms, serum thyroxine, TRAb, thyroid ultrasound and orbital computed tomography were relied on for diagnosis. This sample was taken from a study of Graves' ophthalmopathy and Graves' hyperthyroidism. About the study: Cases classed as stable hyperthyroidism had no ophthalmopathy within 18 months of follow-up.

Beta-chain TCR CDR3 regions were amplified from RNA transcripts. Scientists carried out first-round RT-PCR using HTBI primers and then a second-round multiplex PCR. TCRdb itself ran the multiplex PCR reads through MiXCR, one entry per CDR3 protein. The sample carries about 550,000 distinct CDR3 sequences, approximately 37% recorded once. V gave up 3 bases and J gave up 4 bases, with 12 bases separating them. The germline CDR1 and CDR2 sequences are LGHNA and YNFKEQ. The CDR3 covers 14 residues. General study points: Ophthalmopathy versus stable hyperthyroidism: 13-signature model gave 87.88% sensitivity, 65% to 82% specificity.

The sample was peripheral blood or thyroid tissue (not recorded which). The sequence derives from an adult man with Graves' hyperthyroidism. J is TRBJ2-5 and V is TRBV4-2; a possible D gene is TRBD2 (6 bases). CDR3 bases: TGTGCCAGCAGCCAGGAGGGGTGGGGAGAGACCCAGTACTTC. Amino acid sequence: CASSQEGWGETQYF.